This T cell receptor beta chain was observed in a study of cytomegalovirus exposure and HLA in healthy donors. Overall study: From donors who were HLA-typed, an early data release held 70 million to 90 million unique TCRs. Overall study results and limits: Associated with cytomegalovirus, according to the listing, were around 160 TCR beta chains.

Turning to this clone: Its antigen is as yet unknown.

60 Vbeta and 13 Jbeta primers were used in PCR. Assay used: immunoSEQ multiplex PCR; TCRdb lists only in-frame clones, some missing. Of around 150,000 clones listed, approximately 71% are singletons. The clonotype originates from a woman in her late teens or twenties in good health and CMV-seropositive. Sample: PBMCs.

The CDR3 spells CASSPNTGWGETQYF. DNA of the CDR3: TGTGCCAGCTCACCAAACACGGGGTGGGGAGAGACCCAGTACTTC. The chain combines TRBV18 with TRBJ2-5, with D perhaps matching TRBD2 (5 bases). The CDR3 extends over 15 amino acids. Germline loops: CDR1 KGHSH, CDR2 LQKENI. Trimming took off 2 bases at V and 4 bases at J, with 14 bases between the two ends.